These 25 T cell receptor beta chains were all obtained from the same sample, sequenced in a study of blood T cell repertoires in COVID-19. Only in-frame clones appear in the TCRdb table, and some are missing; sequencing was by immunoSEQ multiplex PCR. This repertoire shows about 210,000 clones, around 89% found once; its top ten account for roughly 1.7%. Sequencing was done on a sample of peripheral blood. Every receptor here comes from an older man with acute or convalescent COVID-19.

The V gene is TRBV5-8, the J gene TRBJ2-7, with TRBD1 as a possible D gene (5 bases). CDR3 length equals 14 residues. Trimming shortened V by 1 base and J by 4 bases, and 12 bases separated the two germline ends. Germline CDR1 reads SGHTS; CDR2 reads YDEGEE. The CDR3 here is CASSLPGWAYEQYF. DNA of the CDR3: TGTGCCAGCAGCTTGCCAGGGTGGGCTTACGAGCAGTACTTC.

This sequence joins TRBV30 and TRBJ2-7; 9 bases are shared with TRBD1. CDR1 is GTSNPN and CDR2 is SVGIG in the germline V gene (reference sequence). Trimming removed 4 bases from V and 5 bases from J; junction bases left unmatched: 6. The CDR3 has 13 residues. CDR3 loop: CAWTTGGRNEQYF. The CDR3 coding sequence is TGTGCCTGGACCACAGGGGGCCGGAACGAGCAGTACTTC.

This chain links TRBV25-1 with TRBJ2-7; 8 bases are a match to TRBD1. Germline-derived CDR1 and CDR2 are MGHDK and SYGVNS. J gave up 0 bases and V 6 bases, and 1 base lay outside the gene matches. The CDR3 sequence is 13 residues long. CDR3 residues: CASRGQASYEQYF. The CDR3 coding sequence is TGTGCCAGCAGGGGACAGGCCTCCTACGAGCAGTACTTC.

The J gene is TRBJ2-1, the V gene TRBV23-1; D is ambiguous. TRBV23-1 is an ORF for which the function is uncertain. The V gene lost 6 bases and the J gene lost 5 bases, with 20 bases spanning the gap. This CDR3 comprises 16 residues. DNA for the CDR3: TGCGCCAGCAGCCGCTGGTACCCTGAGGTCCACAATGAGCAGTTCTTC. Its translation is CASSRWYPEVHNEQFF.

The gene calls are TRBV6-1 and TRBJ1-1, with 8 bases aligning to TRBD1. CDR1 and CDR2 from the germline V gene are MNHNS and SASEGT. The length of the CDR3 is 16 residues. V gave up 1 base and J gave up 6 bases; unmatched junction bases: 10. CDR3 coding DNA: TGTGCCAGCAGTGAAGGGGAGGACAGGGTGTCAGCTGAAGCTTTCTTT. Protein product: CASSEGEDRVSAEAFF.

The J gene is TRBJ1-3, the V gene TRBV7-2; no firm D call. From germline, CDR1 is SGHTA and CDR2 FQGNSA. The V and J ends lost 0 bases and 6 bases respectively, with 12 bases between them. CDR3 length: 15 amino acids. The CDR3 DNA reads TGTGCCAGCAGCTTAGCCGGGGTTCCCGTAAACACCATATATTTT. This encodes CASSLAGVPVNTIYF. Together with reference TRBV7-2 and TRBJ1-3, the CDR3 gives the full variable domain: GAGVSQSPSNKVTEKGKDVELRCDPISGHTALYWYRQSLGQGLEFLIYFQGNSAPDKSGLPSDRFSAERTGGSVSTLTIQRTQQEDSAVYLCASSLAGVPVNTIYFGEGSWLTVV.

J is TRBJ1-1 and V is TRBV19; TRBD1 is a possible D gene (6 bases). Germline V gives CDR1 LNHDA, CDR2 SQIVND (reference sequence). The CDR3 consists of 14 residues. V gave up 6 bases and J gave up 0 bases, with 11 bases separating them. In DNA form, the CDR3 reads TGTGCCAGTAGCGGACAGCACATGAACACTGAAGCTTTCTTT. Translated: CASSGQHMNTEAFF.

The rearrangement joins TRBV25-1 to TRBJ2-5, with a possible D match to TRBD1 (6 bases). The V and J ends lost 0 bases and 4 bases respectively, with 12 bases between them. CDR3 length equals 15 residues. CDR1 MGHDK and CDR2 SYGVNS come from the germline V gene. The CDR3 sequence is CASSEYGPRGETQYF. Here the CDR3 DNA reads TGTGCCAGCAGTGAATACGGCCCCAGGGGAGAGACCCAGTACTTC. Full variable domain (remainder filled in from reference TRBV25-1 and TRBJ2-5): EADIYQTPRYLVIGTGKKITLECSQTMGHDKMYWYQQDPGMELHLIHYSYGVNSTEKGDLSSESTVSRIRTEHFPLTLESARPSHTSQYLCASSEYGPRGETQYFGPGTRLLVL.

The genes are TRBV5-4 and TRBJ2-5; D perhaps matches TRBD1 (5 bases). From germline, CDR1 is SGHNT and CDR2 YYREEE (reference sequence). Trimming took off 4 bases at V and 7 bases at J, with 17 bases between the two ends. The CDR3 runs 14 residues. The DNA for the CDR3 is TGTGCCAGCAGCAGCCAGGTGACTCAGGGGACCCAGTACTTC. It encodes CASSSQVTQGTQYF.

The chain links TRBV7-2 to TRBJ2-7; possibly TRBD1 for D (6 bases). Trimming left V 3 bases short and J 6 bases short, with 12 bases between. Germline CDR1 reads SGHTA; CDR2 reads FQGNSA. This CDR3 contains 13 residues. The CDR3 loop is CASSLTGVTEQYF. The CDR3 nucleotides read TGTGCCAGCAGCTTGACAGGTGTGACCGAGCAGTACTTC.

This chain connects TRBV3-1 (or the pseudogene TRBV3-2) to TRBJ2-5; 8 positions match TRBD1. V shed 6 bases, J shed 5 bases, and the junction held 8 bases outside the gene matches. This CDR3 is 14 amino acids long. The germline V gene encodes CDR1 LGHDT and CDR2 YNNKEL (reference sequence). This CDR3 reads CASSRTGSSETQYF. The CDR3 DNA follows: TGTGCCAGCAGTAGGACAGGGTCCTCGGAGACCCAGTACTTC.

The chain links TRBV15 to TRBJ1-5, with 9 nucleotides matching TRBD1. Per the germline V gene, CDR1 is LNHNV and CDR2 is YYDKDF (reference sequence). The CDR3 has 16 amino acids. V trimming: 3 bases; J trimming: 6 bases; junction bases outside the gene matches: 9. The CDR3 loop reads CATSRTAGQGPQPQHF. Written as DNA, the CDR3 is TGTGCCACCAGCAGGACCGCGGGACAGGGACCTCAGCCCCAGCATTTT.

The chain recombines TRBV3-1 (or the pseudogene TRBV3-2) with TRBJ1-2; 8 bases match TRBD1. Germline assignment: CDR1 LGHDT and CDR2 YNNKEL (reference sequence). The CDR3 is 15 amino acids. Trimming at V came to 6 bases and at J to 8 bases, leaving 14 bases not matched to a gene. The CDR3 sequence is CASSPNTGGDGGYTF. CDR3 coding DNA: TGTGCCAGCAGTCCTAACACAGGGGGTGATGGGGGCTACACCTTC.

The V and J genes are TRBV3-1 (or the pseudogene TRBV3-2) and TRBJ2-1, with TRBD2 identical over 7 bases. The germline V gene encodes CDR1 LGHDT and CDR2 YNNKEL (reference sequence). The V segment lost 0 bases and the J segment 5 bases; nucleotides outside the gene matches: 10. CDR3 size: 17 residues. The CDR3 is CASSQDRTRRMNNEQFF. The CDR3 nucleotides read TGTGCCAGCAGCCAAGACAGGACTAGACGTATGAACAATGAGCAGTTCTTC.

The chain employs TRBV7-3 and TRBJ2-1; 8 bases fit TRBD2. This CDR3 comprises 13 residues. V shed 5 bases, J shed 7 bases, and the junction held 4 bases outside the gene matches. CDR1 is SGHTA, CDR2 FQGTGA, per germline. In DNA, the CDR3 is TGTGCCAGCAGCCTTAGCGGGACGAATGAGCAGTTCTTC. This gives the protein CASSLSGTNEQFF.

This clone has just one count. The chain recombines TRBV5-4 with TRBJ2-1, with 7 bases lining up with TRBD1. V lost 4 bases to trimming and J lost 9 bases; unmatched junction nucleotides: 7. The germline CDR1 and CDR2 sequences are SGHNT and YYREEE (reference sequence). The CDR3 has 13 residues. The CDR3 loop is CASSRQGMGEQFF. CDR3 bases: TGTGCCAGCAGCCGACAGGGTATGGGTGAGCAGTTCTTC.

The gene calls are TRBV5-1 and TRBJ1-1; 11 bases are shared with TRBD1. Germline V gene sequence: CDR1 SGHRS, CDR2 YFSETQ. V shed 7 bases and J 5 bases; nucleotides not matched to a gene: 16. The CDR3 is 17 residues long. The CDR3 spells CASPRAGTGGGYTEAFF. The CDR3 bases are TGCGCCAGCCCTCGCGCCGGGACAGGGGGAGGGTATACTGAAGCTTTCTTT.

The V and J genes are TRBV7-8 and TRBJ2-7, with TRBD1 identical over 8 bases. CDR3 length equals 14 residues. Germline lookup yields CDR1 SGHVS and CDR2 FQNEAQ. After removal of 4 bases from V and 4 bases from J, the junction contained 6 bases not matched to a gene. The CDR3 sequence is CASSSEQGVYEQYF. In DNA, the CDR3 is TGTGCCAGCAGCTCGGAACAGGGGGTTTACGAGCAGTACTTC.

This chain joins TRBV3-1 (or the pseudogene TRBV3-2) and TRBJ2-2; TRBD1 matches at 7 bases. The ends lost 5 bases at V and 4 bases at J; junction bases unmatched: 7. CDR1 LGHDT and CDR2 YNNKEL come from the germline V gene (reference sequence). The length of the CDR3 is 15 residues. DNA of the CDR3: TGTGCCAGCAGCTCGACAGGGATGGTCACCGGGGAGCTGTTTTTT. It encodes CASSSTGMVTGELFF.

About this clone: The junction departs from the called germline gene at one end, perhaps through a read error. V and J are TRBV6-5 and TRBJ2-1; 7 nucleotides agree with TRBD1. CDR1 is MNHEY and CDR2 is SVGAGI in the germline V gene. This CDR3 region has 12 residues. CDR3 DNA: TGTGCCAGCAGTCCGGTAGGACAGGCTCAGCTCTTC. It specifies CASSPVGQAQLF.

The J gene is TRBJ1-2, the V gene TRBV7-2; 9 nucleotides align to TRBD1. J lost 8 bases, V lost 3 bases, and 7 bases had no gene match. The CDR3 has 14 amino acids. Germline-derived CDR1 and CDR2 are SGHTA and FQGNSA. Here the CDR3 reads CASSFSGQGGGYTF. For the CDR3, the DNA is TGTGCCAGCAGCTTCTCGGGACAGGGCGGAGGCTACACCTTC.

The chain carries TRBV5-5 and TRBJ2-5; 7 bases are a match to TRBD1. The CDR3 length is 14 residues. From germline, CDR1 is SGHKS and CDR2 YYEKEE (reference sequence). V was clipped by 7 bases and J by 2 bases; unmatched bases: 8. The CDR3 nucleotides are TGTGCCAGCCGAACAGGGGTCATACAAGAGACCCAGTACTTC. Translated: CASRTGVIQETQYF. The full variable domain, rest sourced from reference TRBV5-5 and TRBJ2-5, is DAGVTQSPTHLIKTRGQQVTLRCSPISGHKSVSWYQQVLGQGPQFIFQYYEKEERGRGNFPDRFSARQFPNYSSELNVNALLLGDSALYLCASRTGVIQETQYFGPGTRLLVL.

The chain couples TRBV2 to TRBJ2-2, with TRBD2 matching over 11 bases. Germline V gene sequence: CDR1 SNHLY, CDR2 FYNNEI. The CDR3 totals 15 residues. Germline trimming cut 6 bases from V and 7 bases from J; bases unmatched to any gene: 7. The CDR3 nucleotides read TGTGCCAGCAGCCTGTTAGCGGGAGGGGACGGGGAGCTGTTTTTT. This encodes CASSLLAGGDGELFF.

In this sample, this clone turned up a few times. The V call is TRBV5-1, the J call TRBJ2-1; 8 bases align to TRBD2. V was pared by 5 bases and J by 6 bases, with 7 bases of the junction left unmatched. This CDR3 region has 14 residues. Germline lookup yields CDR1 SGHRS and CDR2 YFSETQ. CDR3 loop: CASRTSVEGNEQFF. In DNA, the CDR3 is TGCGCCAGCAGGACTAGCGTGGAGGGCAATGAGCAGTTCTTC.

The chain recombines TRBV29-1 with TRBJ1-4; 7 positions match TRBD1. The V gene's germline CDR1 is SQVTM and CDR2 ANQGSEA. The CDR3 has 16 amino acids. Trimming took 3 bases from V and 3 from J; bases not matched to a gene: 10. The CDR3 bases are TGCAGCGTTGATACCGGGACAGCTAAACCTAATGAAAAACTGTTTTTT. Translation gives CSVDTGTAKPNEKLFF.